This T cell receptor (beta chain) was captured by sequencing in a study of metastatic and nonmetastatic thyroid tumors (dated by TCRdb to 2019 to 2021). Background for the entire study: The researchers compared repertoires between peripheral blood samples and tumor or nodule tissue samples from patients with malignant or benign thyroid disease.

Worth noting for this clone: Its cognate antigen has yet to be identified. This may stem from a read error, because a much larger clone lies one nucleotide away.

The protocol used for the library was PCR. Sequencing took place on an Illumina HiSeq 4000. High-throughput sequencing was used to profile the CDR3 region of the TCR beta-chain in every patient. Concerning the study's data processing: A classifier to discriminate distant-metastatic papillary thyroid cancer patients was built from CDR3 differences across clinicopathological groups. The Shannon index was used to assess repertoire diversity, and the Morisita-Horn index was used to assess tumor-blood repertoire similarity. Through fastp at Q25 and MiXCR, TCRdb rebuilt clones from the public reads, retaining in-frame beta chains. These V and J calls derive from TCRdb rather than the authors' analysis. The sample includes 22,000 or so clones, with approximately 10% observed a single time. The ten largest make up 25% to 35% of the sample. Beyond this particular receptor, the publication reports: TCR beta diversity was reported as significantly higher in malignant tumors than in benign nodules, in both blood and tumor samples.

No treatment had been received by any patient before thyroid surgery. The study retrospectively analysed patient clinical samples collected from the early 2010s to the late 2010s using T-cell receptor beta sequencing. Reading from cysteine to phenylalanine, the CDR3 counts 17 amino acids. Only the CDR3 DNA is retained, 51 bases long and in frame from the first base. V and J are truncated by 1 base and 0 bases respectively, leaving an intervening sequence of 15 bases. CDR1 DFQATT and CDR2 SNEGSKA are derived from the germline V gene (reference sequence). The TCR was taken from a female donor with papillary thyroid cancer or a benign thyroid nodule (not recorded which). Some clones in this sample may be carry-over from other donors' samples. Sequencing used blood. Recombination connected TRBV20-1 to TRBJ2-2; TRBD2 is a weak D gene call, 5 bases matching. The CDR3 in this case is CSARAQAGNPNTGELFF. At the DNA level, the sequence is TGCAGTGCTAGAGCCCAGGCCGGGAATCCGAACACCGGGGAGCTGTTTTTT.